This TCR beta chain stems from a study of shared clonotypes between healthy human individuals. General study results and limits: It was observed that about 5% of naive CD4 clonotypes were shared across several donors.

This table comes from immunoSEQ multiplex PCR, and its TCRdb copy is limited to in-frame clones, with some not included. This sample has millions of clones, with over 85% found just once. V lost 6 bases, J lost 5 bases, and 3 bases stayed unmatched. The CDR3 has 12 amino acids. CDR1 MDHEN and CDR2 SYDVKM come from the germline V gene. This clone was seen only a few times. Its antigen is unidentified. The clonotype comes from a man aged 18 to 30 in good health. V gene TRBV28 combines with J gene TRBJ1-1; TRBD1 matches at 7 bases. Sequenced sample: naive CD4+ T cells sorted from blood. Subset given: CD45RA+ positively selected. CDR3 amino acids: CASREGATEAFF. Written as DNA, the CDR3 is TGTGCCAGCAGAGAGGGGGCGACTGAAGCTTTCTTT.